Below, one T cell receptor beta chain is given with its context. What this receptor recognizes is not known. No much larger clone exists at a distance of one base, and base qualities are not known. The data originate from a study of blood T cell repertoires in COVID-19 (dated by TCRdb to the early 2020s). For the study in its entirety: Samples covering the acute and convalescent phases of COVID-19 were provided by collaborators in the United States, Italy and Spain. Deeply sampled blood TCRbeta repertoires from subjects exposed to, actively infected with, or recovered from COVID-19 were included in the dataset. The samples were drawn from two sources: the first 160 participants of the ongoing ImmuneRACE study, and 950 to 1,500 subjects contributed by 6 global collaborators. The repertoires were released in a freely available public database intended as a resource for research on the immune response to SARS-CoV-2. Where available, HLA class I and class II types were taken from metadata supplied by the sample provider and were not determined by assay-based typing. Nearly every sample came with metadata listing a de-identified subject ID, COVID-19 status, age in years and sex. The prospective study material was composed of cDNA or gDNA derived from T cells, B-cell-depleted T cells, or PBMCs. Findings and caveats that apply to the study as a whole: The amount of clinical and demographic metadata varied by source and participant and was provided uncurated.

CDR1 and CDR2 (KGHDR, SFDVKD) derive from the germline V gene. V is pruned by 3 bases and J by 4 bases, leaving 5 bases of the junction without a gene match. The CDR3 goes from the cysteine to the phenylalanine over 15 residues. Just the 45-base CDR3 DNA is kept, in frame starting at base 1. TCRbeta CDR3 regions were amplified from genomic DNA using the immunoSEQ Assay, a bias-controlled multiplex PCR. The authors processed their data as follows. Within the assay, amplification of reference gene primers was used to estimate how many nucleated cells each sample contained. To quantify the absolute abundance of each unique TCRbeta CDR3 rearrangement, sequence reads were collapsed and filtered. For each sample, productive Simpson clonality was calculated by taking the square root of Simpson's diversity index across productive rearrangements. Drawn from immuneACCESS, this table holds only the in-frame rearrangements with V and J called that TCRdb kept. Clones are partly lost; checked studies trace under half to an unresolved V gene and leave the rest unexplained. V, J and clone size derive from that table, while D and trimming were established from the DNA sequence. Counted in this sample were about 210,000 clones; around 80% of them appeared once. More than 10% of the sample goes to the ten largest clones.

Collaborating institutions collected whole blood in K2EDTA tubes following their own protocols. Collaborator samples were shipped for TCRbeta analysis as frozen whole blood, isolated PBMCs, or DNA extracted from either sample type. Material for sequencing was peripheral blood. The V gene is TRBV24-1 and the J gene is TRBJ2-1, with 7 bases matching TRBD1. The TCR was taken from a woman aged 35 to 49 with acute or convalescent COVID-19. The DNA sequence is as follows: TGTGCCACCAGTGATCCCGGGACAGAGTACAATGAGCAGTTCTTC. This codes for CATSDPGTEYNEQFF.